This T cell receptor beta chain was identified during a study of blood T cell repertoires in COVID-19. Study background: From the United States, Italy and Spain came samples of acute and convalescent COVID-19. Sample material is recorded as cDNA or gDNA derived from T cells, B-cell-depleted T cells, or PBMCs.

Participants spanned ages roughly 18 to 95 years and resided in 20 to 30 US areas. Cohort 3 recovered donors had two negative PCRs, clearance, or symptom resolution. Trimming at V came to 10 bases and at J to 2 bases, leaving 6 bases not matched to a gene. Germline V lookup: CDR1 MDHEN, CDR2 SYDVKM. CDR3 length equals 13 residues. The repertoire was sequenced with immunoSEQ multiplex PCR; TCRdb's copy has only in-frame clones and lacks some. The sample holds 360,000 or so clones; roughly 90% are singletons and the top ten take 2.5% to 3%. The clonotype comes from a woman aged 25 to 39 who had recovered from COVID-19. This chain uses TRBV28 with TRBJ2-5, with TRBD1 matching over 8 bases. Specimen: PBMCs or T cells enriched from blood (not recorded which). The CDR3 reads CATWTGRQETQYF. Written as DNA, the CDR3 is TGTGCCACTTGGACAGGGAGACAAGAGACCCAGTACTTC.